This T cell receptor (beta chain) was identified during a study of blood T cell repertoires in COVID-19. Study-wide background: Specimens from acute and convalescent COVID-19 originated in the United States, Italy and Spain. PBMCs, B-cell-depleted T cells, or T cells provided the cDNA or gDNA that made up the material.

In the original workflow: Nucleated cell number was recorded as an estimate derived from reference gene primer amplification. Repertoires were generated with immunoSEQ multiplex PCR, while TCRdb's copy carries only in-frame clones and drops some. The V and J calls and clone size are taken from that table; D and trimming were inferred from the DNA. The sample lists 130,000 to 150,000 clones; about nine tenths were seen once. This CDR3 region has 15 residues. After removal of 6 bases from V and 4 bases from J, the junction contained 9 bases not matched to a gene. Germline V gives CDR1 KGHSH, CDR2 LQKENI.

Material: peripheral blood. The clonotype originates from a man aged 45 to 65 with active or convalescent COVID-19. The V call is TRBV18, the J call TRBJ2-5, with 9 bases identical to TRBD1. The CDR3 nucleotides read TGTGCCAGCTCGGATTACCAGGGACAGGGAGAGACCCAGTACTTC. Encoded protein: CASSDYQGQGETQYF.